The clone carrying this T cell receptor (beta chain) was observed a single time. Its specificity is unknown. The PCR used 60 Vbeta and 13 Jbeta primers. Only in-frame clones appear in the TCRdb table, and some are missing; sequencing was by immunoSEQ multiplex PCR. The sample records about 180,000 clones, about 79% being singletons. Healthy individuals who donated bone marrow served as the donors. The CDR3 totals 13 residues. Trimming removed 11 bases from V and 3 bases from J, with 15 bases in between. Germline V gene lookup returns CDR1 SEHNR and CDR2 FQNEAQ (reference sequence). These data come from a study of cytomegalovirus exposure and HLA in healthy donors. General observations from the study: Using the classifier, cytomegalovirus status was reportedly diagnosed with high specificity and sensitivity. An observed cluster of highly shared sequence variants was recorded as a likely sequencing artifact. Reports state that TCR beta sequences accurately predicted most subjects' HLA-A and HLA-B alleles.

Sequencing was performed on PBMCs. The receptor was isolated from a middle-aged man in good health and CMV-seropositive. The chain is built from TRBV7-9 and TRBJ2-3; possible D gene TRBD2, 6 bases. CDR3 sequence: CAAEWSGTDTQYF. In DNA form, the CDR3 reads TGTGCCGCGGAATGGAGCGGGACAGATACGCAGTATTTT.